The 8 T cell receptor beta chains presented below share a single source sample, sequenced in a study of blood T cell repertoires in COVID-19. Assay: immunoSEQ multiplex PCR; the TCRdb copy retains only in-frame clones and omits some. The sample yields about 280,000 clones, roughly 90% seen once. The sample taken for sequencing was peripheral blood. These receptors originate from a man aged 18-30 years with active or convalescent COVID-19.

This clone appeared a single time. This rearrangement joins TRBV13 to TRBJ2-5; TRBD2 aligns across 7 bases. V was clipped by 5 bases and J by 1 base; unmatched bases: 10. The CDR3 consists of 16 residues. From germline, CDR1 is PRHDT and CDR2 FYEKMQ (reference sequence). CDR3 protein: CASSPPGGGSQETQYF. The CDR3 DNA reads TGTGCCAGCAGCCCTCCTGGCGGGGGAAGCCAAGAGACCCAGTACTTC.

The rearrangement uses TRBV5-4 and TRBJ1-1; D unresolved. The CDR3 length is 15 residues. Deletions cut 3 bases from V and 4 bases from J, with 16 bases between. The V gene's germline CDR1 is SGHNT and CDR2 YYREEE (reference sequence). CDR3 region: CASSSPYPKSTEAFF. The CDR3 nucleotides are TGTGCCAGCAGCTCTCCTTATCCCAAGAGCACTGAAGCTTTCTTT.

CDR3: CASSPPWAGTGGSDTQYF. The CDR3, as DNA: TGTGCCAGCTCACCACCTTGGGCGGGGACAGGGGGATCTGATACGCAGTATTTT. J is TRBJ2-3 and V is TRBV18, with 11 nucleotides matching TRBD1. The germline gives CDR1 KGHSH, CDR2 LQKENI. The CDR3 runs 18 residues. The V and J ends lost 0 bases and 6 bases, in that order; junction bases with no gene match: 11.

This sequence joins TRBV11-2 and TRBJ2-1; 8 bases fit TRBD2. With 7 bases clipped from V and 5 bases from J, the junction kept 4 bases outside the gene matches. The CDR3 runs 13 residues. Germline loops: CDR1 SGHAT, CDR2 FQNNGV. The CDR3, as DNA: TGTGCCAGCACCTTGACTAGCGACAATGAGCAGTTCTTC. Translated, it gives CASTLTSDNEQFF. The whole variable domain, remainder taken from reference TRBV11-2 and TRBJ2-1, is EAGVAQSPRYKIIEKRQSVAFWCNPISGHATLYWYQQILGQGPKLLIQFQNNGVVDDSQLPKDRFSAERLKGVDSTLKIQPAKLEDSAVYLCASTLTSDNEQFFGPGTRLTVL.

This clone was counted once. The CDR3 region has the DNA TGTGCCAGCAGCTTGGTAGCGGGACAGGGGACGGGCGAGCAGTACTTC. It specifies CASSLVAGQGTGEQYF. The chain joins TRBV5-6 to TRBJ2-7; 10 positions match TRBD1. The germline CDR1 and CDR2 sequences are SGHDT and YYEEEE. V gave up 0 bases and J gave up 6 bases; unmatched junction bases: 9. The CDR3 sequence is 16 residues long.

This chain connects TRBV5-6 to TRBJ2-1; D is possibly TRBD1 (6 bases). The CDR3 consists of 13 residues. Per the germline V gene, CDR1 is SGHDT and CDR2 is YYEEEE. The V and J ends lost 4 bases and 4 bases respectively, with 9 bases between them. The CDR3 spells CASSPQGYNEQFF. CDR3 nucleotide sequence: TGTGCCAGCAGCCCACAGGGTTACAATGAGCAGTTCTTC.

The V and J genes are TRBV9 and TRBJ2-7; TRBD1 agrees at 7 bases. The CDR3 is made up of 15 amino acids. V shed 2 bases and J 5 bases; nucleotides not matched to a gene: 10. Germline-derived CDR1 and CDR2 are SGDLS and YYNGEE. CDR3 in amino acids: CASSVGDRGRDEQYF. CDR3 nucleotides: TGTGCCAGCAGCGTTGGGGACAGAGGTCGTGACGAGCAGTACTTC.

This clone was recorded only once. This rearrangement joins TRBV7-9 to TRBJ2-5; the match to TRBD2 covers 7 bases. There are 13 residues in the CDR3. The germline V gene has CDR1 SEHNR and CDR2 FQNEAQ (reference sequence). Trimming removed 5 bases from V and 3 bases from J; junction bases left unmatched: 3. The CDR3 loop reads CASSDGLEETQYF. The CDR3 nucleotides are TGTGCCAGCAGCGATGGACTAGAAGAGACCCAGTACTTC.